The 21 T cell receptor beta chains given below trace back to one sample, sequenced in a study of blood T cell repertoires in COVID-19. Libraries were prepared by immunoSEQ multiplex PCR; TCRdb keeps only in-frame clonotypes and omits some of them. Of 200,000 or so clones in the sample, about nine tenths are singletons; the top ten hold less than 4.5%. The sequencing sample was made of PBMCs or T cells enriched from blood (not recorded which). These receptors originate from a woman aged 40 to 50 with acute COVID-19.

On this clone: This CDR3 is also generated by other DNA sequences in the sample. V is TRBV11-2 and J is TRBJ1-4, with a weak D call TRBD1 (5 bases). The CDR3 length is 14 residues. Germline lookup yields CDR1 SGHAT and CDR2 FQNNGV. V lost 5 bases to trimming and J lost 5 bases, with 12 bases between them. CDR3 in amino acids: CASSRGQLNEKLFF. As DNA, the CDR3 is TGTGCCAGCAGCCGCGGACAACTAAATGAAAAACTGTTTTTT.

The V call is TRBV2, the J call TRBJ1-1, with D unresolved. Per germline, CDR1 SNHLY and CDR2 FYNNEI. V lost 5 bases and J 0 bases, leaving 10 bases between the germline ends. The CDR3 is made up of 14 amino acids. The chain's CDR3 is CASSQTSMNTEAFF. The CDR3 DNA follows: TGTGCCAGCAGTCAGACAAGCATGAACACTGAAGCTTTCTTT. Filled out from reference TRBV2 and TRBJ1-1, the complete variable domain reads EPEVTQTPSHQVTQMGQEVILRCVPISNHLYFYWYRQILGQKVEFLVSFYNNEISEKSEIFDDQFSVERPDGSNFTLKIRSTKLEDSAMYFCASSQTSMNTEAFFGQGTRLTVV.

The chain links TRBV15 to TRBJ2-7, with TRBD1 as a possible D gene (5 bases). CDR3 size: 14 residues. Between the trimmed V and J ends, which lost 0 bases and 6 bases, there was a span of 12 bases. Germline CDR1 LNHNV, CDR2 YYDKDF (reference sequence). The chain's CDR3 is CATSRDQRQGEQYF. CDR3 DNA: TGTGCCACCAGCAGAGATCAAAGGCAGGGCGAGCAGTACTTC.

The genes are TRBV11-2 and TRBJ1-4; 8 bases are a match to TRBD1. Germline-derived CDR1 and CDR2 are SGHAT and FQNNGV. This CDR3 has 15 amino acids. The V and J ends lost 0 bases and 8 bases, in that order; junction bases with no gene match: 5. CDR3 bases: TGTGCCAGCAGCTTAGAGGGACAGGTTAACGAAAAACTGTTTTTT. Protein product: CASSLEGQVNEKLFF.

This clone was seen just once. J is TRBJ1-2 and V is TRBV19, with D perhaps matching TRBD1 (6 bases). Trimming took off 7 bases at V and 1 base at J, with 19 bases between the two ends. This CDR3 region has 16 residues. Germline CDR1 reads LNHDA; CDR2 reads SQIVND (reference sequence). The CDR3 reads CASTPGGQTLNYGYTF. CDR3 bases: TGTGCCAGTACCCCGGGGGGGCAGACTCTTAACTATGGCTACACCTTC.

The CDR3 loop reads CASRDSGIGPQHF. CDR3 sequence (DNA): TGCGCCAGCAGGGACAGCGGGATCGGGCCCCAGCATTTT. This chain joins TRBV10-2 and TRBJ1-5, with D perhaps matching TRBD1 (6 bases). Germline loops: CDR1 WSHSY, CDR2 SAAADI. The V gene lost 6 bases and the J gene lost 9 bases, with 15 bases spanning the gap. There are 13 residues in the CDR3.

The DNA for the CDR3 is TGTGCCAGCAGTGAGGAACGGGGGGGAAACACAGATACGCAGTATTTT. Amino acids: CASSEERGGNTDTQYF. This sequence joins TRBV2 and TRBJ2-3; 8 positions match TRBD2. This CDR3 has 16 amino acids. The trim removed 3 bases at V and 2 bases at J, leaving 7 bases unmatched. Germline CDR1 and CDR2: SNHLY and FYNNEI.

The count of this clone is one. The chain links TRBV5-1 to TRBJ2-5; no clear D. The V and J ends lost 1 base and 4 bases respectively, with 8 bases between them. CDR3 length: 13 residues. Germline assignment: CDR1 SGHRS and CDR2 YFSETQ. The DNA of the CDR3 is TGCGCCAGCAGCTTGTATGTGTCAGAGACCCAGTACTTC. Amino acid sequence: CASSLYVSETQYF.

The DNA for the CDR3 is TGTGCCAGCAGTGAAGTGGCGGGGACTGTGTCCTACGAGCAGTACTTC. Its protein product is CASSEVAGTVSYEQYF. The chain links TRBV6-1 to TRBJ2-7; D is perhaps TRBD2 (6 bases). From germline, CDR1 is MNHNS and CDR2 SASEGT. With 1 base removed from V and 1 base from J, the gap between germline ends came to 14 bases. The CDR3 loop spans 16 amino acids.

The chain links TRBV2 to TRBJ1-2; 7 nucleotides agree with TRBD1. Looked up from germline, CDR1 is SNHLY and CDR2 is FYNNEI. The J segment lost 3 bases and the V segment lost 8 bases, leaving 6 bases of the junction unmatched. The CDR3 contains 13 residues. The CDR3 nucleotides read TGTGCCAGCTACTCACAGGGGTACTATGGCTACACCTTC. Amino acid sequence: CASYSQGYYGYTF.

The chain joins TRBV4-1 to TRBJ2-1, with a possible D match to TRBD1 (5 bases). V lost 3 bases and J 0 bases, leaving 12 bases between the germline ends. The germline CDR1 and CDR2 sequences are MGHRA and YSYEKL. The CDR3 spans 16 residues. The CDR3 reads CASSQLGLSSYNEQFF. CDR3 sequence (DNA): TGCGCCAGCAGCCAGTTGGGGCTCTCCTCCTACAATGAGCAGTTCTTC.

The genes are TRBV5-1 and TRBJ1-1, with a tentative D call TRBD1 (5 bases). This CDR3 contains 14 residues. V dropped 4 bases and J dropped 3 bases, with 13 bases sitting between them. The germline V gene has CDR1 SGHRS and CDR2 YFSETQ. The CDR3 is CASSTRGSDTEAFF. The CDR3, as DNA: TGCGCCAGCAGCACAAGGGGCTCGGACACTGAAGCTTTCTTT.

The chain recombines TRBV9 with TRBJ2-3; D is possibly TRBD1 (5 bases). The V end lost 0 bases, the J end lost 6 bases, and 8 bases lay between the germline ends. The CDR3 spans 13 residues. Germline V CDR1 and CDR2: SGDLS, YYNGEE. The CDR3 reads CASSVGGRDTQYF. The CDR3 coding sequence is TGTGCCAGCAGCGTAGGGGGCAGGGATACGCAGTATTTT.

This chain uses TRBV2 with TRBJ2-1; TRBD2 is a possible D gene (6 bases). There are 14 residues in the CDR3. Trimming took off 6 bases at V and 7 bases at J, with 16 bases between the two ends. Per the germline V gene, CDR1 is SNHLY and CDR2 is FYNNEI. As DNA, the CDR3 is TGTGCCAGCAGCTCCGGGACTTCAGCGAATGAGCAGTTCTTC. It codes for CASSSGTSANEQFF.

The chain couples TRBV6-1 to TRBJ2-6, with 8 bases lining up with TRBD1. Unmatched junction bases numbered 4, after V lost 4 bases and J lost 2 bases. Germline CDR1 reads MNHNS; CDR2 reads SASEGT. The CDR3 is made up of 16 amino acids. The DNA of the CDR3 is TGTGCCAGCAGTGTTTGGACAGGGACTGGGGCCAACGTCCTGACTTTC. Protein product: CASSVWTGTGANVLTF.

This rearrangement joins TRBV7-2 to TRBJ2-3; TRBD2 aligns across 8 bases. This CDR3 contains 19 residues. The trim removed 5 bases at V and 0 bases at J, leaving 16 bases unmatched. The germline CDR1 and CDR2 sequences are SGHTA and FQGNSA. CDR3 protein: CASSLKRSRGGRSTDTQYF. The DNA of the CDR3 is TGTGCCAGCAGCCTCAAAAGATCCCGGGGGGGCCGGAGCACAGATACGCAGTATTTT. The whole variable domain, remainder taken from reference TRBV7-2 and TRBJ2-3, is GAGVSQSPSNKVTEKGKDVELRCDPISGHTALYWYRQSLGQGLEFLIYFQGNSAPDKSGLPSDRFSAERTGGSVSTLTIQRTQQEDSAVYLCASSLKRSRGGRSTDTQYFGPGTRLTVL.

The chain is built from TRBV6-5 and TRBJ1-4, with TRBD1 matching over 9 bases. V lost 5 bases and J lost 2; bases outside the gene matches: 3. Germline values: CDR1 MNHEY, CDR2 SVGAGI. The CDR3 totals 15 residues. Here the CDR3 reads CASSRDRVTNEKLFF. The CDR3 DNA sequence: TGTGCCAGCAGTCGGGACAGGGTGACTAATGAAAAACTGTTTTTT.

In the case of this clone: An end of the junction does not agree with germline; a read error may underlie this. The genes are TRBV2 and TRBJ1-2, with 8 bases matching TRBD1. This CDR3 is built from 13 residues. From germline, CDR1 is SNHLY and CDR2 FYNNEI. The CDR3 DNA is TGTGCCAGCAGGGAAGGACAGGGAGATGGCTACACCTTC. It specifies CASREGQGDGYTF.

This chain uses TRBV29-1 with TRBJ1-2; D perhaps matches TRBD1 (5 bases). V lost 7 bases to trimming and J lost 3 bases, with 24 bases between them. Germline V gene sequence: CDR1 SQVTM, CDR2 ANQGSEA. The CDR3 contains 16 residues. The CDR3, as DNA: TGCAGCGCCAGATCACCGGGAGGTGGGGGGGACTATGGCTACACCTTC. Its translation: CSARSPGGGGDYGYTF.

The gene calls are TRBV24-1 and TRBJ1-5; 7 positions agree with TRBD1. The trim removed 9 bases at V and 3 bases at J, leaving 4 bases unmatched. The CDR3 spans 13 residues. CDR1 and CDR2 from the germline V gene are KGHDR and SFDVKD. The CDR3 sequence: CATSDRVNQPQHF. The DNA for the CDR3 is TGTGCCACCTCTGACAGGGTCAATCAGCCCCAGCATTTT.

This rearrangement joins TRBV5-1 to TRBJ1-1; a possible D gene is TRBD1 (5 bases). This CDR3 region has 15 residues. V shed 0 bases and J shed 6 bases, with 15 bases lying between them. Looked up from germline, CDR1 is SGHRS and CDR2 is YFSETQ. CDR3 loop: CASSLAKQGGAEAFF. The CDR3 nucleotides are TGCGCCAGCAGCTTGGCCAAGCAGGGAGGCGCTGAAGCTTTCTTT. The full variable domain, its missing parts supplied by reference TRBV5-1 and TRBJ1-1, is KAGVTQTPRYLIKTRGQQVTLSCSPISGHRSVSWYQQTPGQGLQFLFEYFSETQRNKGNFPGRFSGRQFSNSRSEMNVSTLELGDSALYLCASSLAKQGGAEAFFGQGTRLTVV.